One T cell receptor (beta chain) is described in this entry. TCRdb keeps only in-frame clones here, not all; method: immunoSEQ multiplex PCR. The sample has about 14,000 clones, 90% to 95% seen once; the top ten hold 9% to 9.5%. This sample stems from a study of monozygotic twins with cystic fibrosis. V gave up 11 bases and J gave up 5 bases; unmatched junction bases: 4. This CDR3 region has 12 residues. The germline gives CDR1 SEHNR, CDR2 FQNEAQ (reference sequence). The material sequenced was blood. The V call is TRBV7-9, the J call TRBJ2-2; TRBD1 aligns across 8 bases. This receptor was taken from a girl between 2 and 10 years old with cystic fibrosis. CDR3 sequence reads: CASRTGTGELFF. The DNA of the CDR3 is TGTGCCTCGAGGACAGGGACCGGGGAGCTGTTTTTT.